This is a list of T cell receptor beta chains from one sample in a study of blood T cell repertoires in COVID-19. Method: immunoSEQ multiplex PCR; TCRdb's copy keeps in-frame clones and lacks some. The repertoire consists of 210,000 or so clones, with approximately 80% occurring once and the leading ten covering 1.5% to 2%. Sample: PBMCs or T cells enriched from blood (not recorded which). These receptors were taken from a man in his sixties who had recovered from COVID-19. Each CDR3 is given with its conserved first and last residue. The order of the fields is J gene, V gene, CDR3 protein.

J gene: TRBJ2-7
V gene: TRBV7-6
CDR3 protein: CASSEGGGSPYEQYF

J gene: TRBJ1-5
V gene: TRBV5-4
CDR3 protein: CASSSDRGSNQPQHF

J gene: TRBJ1-2
V gene: TRBV20-1
CDR3 protein: CSGNYGYTF

J gene: TRBJ2-6
V gene: TRBV5-6
CDR3 protein: CASSLSWDSLYSGANVLTF

J gene: TRBJ1-2
V gene: TRBV15
CDR3 protein: CATSRGQGNYGYTF

J gene: TRBJ1-1
V gene: TRBV29-1
CDR3 protein: CSVEGQQNTEAFF

J gene: TRBJ1-2
V gene: TRBV7-3
CDR3 protein: CASSLGGGTNYGYTF

J gene: TRBJ1-1
V gene: TRBV13
CDR3 protein: CASSLEPNTEAFF

J gene: TRBJ2-7
V gene: TRBV7-3
CDR3 protein: CASSPFGRSHSEQYF

J gene: TRBJ2-7
V gene: TRBV7-2
CDR3 protein: CASSLGPQDYEQYF

J gene: TRBJ1-1
V gene: TRBV5-1
CDR3 protein: CASSMRGGTEAFF

J gene: TRBJ1-2
V gene: TRBV9
CDR3 protein: CASSVVQGTGYTF

J gene: TRBJ1-6
V gene: TRBV11-3
CDR3 protein: CASSRRRENSPLHF

J gene: TRBJ1-1
V gene: TRBV30
CDR3 protein: CAWRPGDNMNTEAFF

J gene: TRBJ2-7
V gene: TRBV18
CDR3 protein: CASSPQGTSYEQYF

J gene: TRBJ2-1
V gene: TRBV24-1
CDR3 protein: CATSGSTGTHEQFF

J gene: TRBJ2-3
V gene: TRBV5-8
CDR3 protein: CASRRRTGRADTQYF

J gene: TRBJ2-7
V gene: TRBV18
CDR3 protein: CASSPLGQGSYEQYF

J gene: TRBJ1-6
V gene: TRBV18
CDR3 protein: CASSSTGSKDSPLHF

J gene: TRBJ2-2
V gene: TRBV19
CDR3 protein: CASSVTSGNTGELFF

J gene: TRBJ2-3
V gene: TRBV18
CDR3 protein: CASSPARDRHTDTQYF

J gene: TRBJ1-5
V gene: TRBV11-2
CDR3 protein: CASSRGQASNQPQHF

J gene: TRBJ2-3
V gene: TRBV29-1
CDR3 protein: CSVEKAGRTDTQYF

J gene: TRBJ2-3
V gene: TRBV7-3
CDR3 protein: CASSPRTGQGQYF

J gene: TRBJ1-5
V gene: TRBV2
CDR3 protein: CASRIGTVSNQPQHF

J gene: TRBJ1-1
V gene: TRBV28
CDR3 protein: CASSTAWNTEAFF

J gene: TRBJ1-2
V gene: TRBV30
CDR3 protein: CALTGGFGYTF

J gene: TRBJ1-6
V gene: TRBV11-3
CDR3 protein: CASSFGGADSPLHF

J gene: TRBJ1-6
V gene: TRBV2
CDR3 protein: CASSEVGGIYNSPLHF

J gene: TRBJ1-2
V gene: TRBV19
CDR3 protein: CASRAGDGYTF

J gene: TRBJ1-1
V gene: TRBV30
CDR3 protein: CAWVDGVGTEAFF

J gene: TRBJ1-5
V gene: TRBV19
CDR3 protein: CASSIGSSNQPQHF

J gene: TRBJ1-6
V gene: TRBV4-3
CDR3 protein: CASSQTVSYNSPLHF

J gene: TRBJ2-3
V gene: TRBV27
CDR3 protein: CASSLIRLAGAGDTQYF

J gene: TRBJ2-6
V gene: TRBV12-5
CDR3 protein: CASGFPKPQLSGANVLTF

J gene: TRBJ2-1
V gene: TRBV7-9
CDR3 protein: CASSRAYSVNEQFF

J gene: TRBJ2-5
V gene: TRBV7-2
CDR3 protein: CASSSIGTGGDFFPETQYF

J gene: TRBJ2-3
V gene: TRBV11-3
CDR3 protein: CASSFSGRGDTQYF

J gene: TRBJ1-1
V gene: TRBV15
CDR3 protein: CATSRDYWTGITEAFF

J gene: TRBJ1-1
V gene: TRBV5-1
CDR3 protein: CASSLTPANTEAFF

J gene: TRBJ1-5
V gene: TRBV7-2
CDR3 protein: CASSLWGGGSNQPQHF